This passage covers 20 T cell receptor beta chains from one sample sequenced in a study. Via MiXCR, TCRdb re-called the 5' RACE reads, giving one row per CDR3 protein. The data hold 60,000 to 65,000 distinct CDR3 sequences, with around a fifth observed a single time. The sequenced material came from memory CD4+ T cells sorted from a lymph node. Subset noted: memory CD4+ T cells, CD4+CD45RO+CD25-. These receptors originate from a female donor with breast cancer.

This clonotype was seen only a few times. V gene TRBV14 combines with J gene TRBJ2-1, with 10 bases fitting TRBD2. This CDR3 has 16 residues. CDR1 is SGHDN, CDR2 FVKESK, per germline. V lost 1 base, J lost 10 bases, and 10 bases stayed unmatched. The CDR3 reads CASSQARSGRAGEQFF. The CDR3 DNA follows: TGTGCCAGCAGCCAAGCTCGCAGCGGGAGGGCCGGGGAGCAGTTCTTC.

Worth noting for this clonotype: An end of the junction does not agree with germline; a read error may underlie this. The chain is built from TRBV4-2 and TRBJ1-1; the match to TRBD1 covers 8 bases. This CDR3 comprises 17 residues. The germline gives CDR1 LGHNA, CDR2 YNFKEQ. CDR3 in DNA: TGTGCCAGCGGCCAAGATTCTCTTGGACAGGGAATACCTGAAGCTTTCTTT. It is translated as CASGQDSLGQGIPEAFF.

Comment on this clonotype: A junction end diverges from the germline sequence, so it may reflect a read error. The CDR3 here is CAGSTIAGSSYEQYF. The CDR3 DNA is TGTGCCGGCAGCACCATAGCGGGCAGCTCCTACGAGCAGTACTTC. This chain uses TRBV6-5 with TRBJ2-7, with TRBD2 matching over 7 bases. Per germline, CDR1 MNHEY and CDR2 SVGAGI. CDR3 size: 15 residues.

The chain uses TRBV20-1 and TRBJ2-3; D remains unclear. CDR3 size: 11 residues. From germline, CDR1 is DFQATT and CDR2 SNEGSKA (reference sequence). V lost 6 bases and J 5 bases, leaving 9 bases between the germline ends. CDR3 DNA sequence: TGCAGTGCCGCCACGGAAGATACGCAGTATTTT. Residues: CSAATEDTQYF.

This clonotype came up a few times. The chain uses TRBV7-2 and TRBJ2-3; 9 bases match TRBD2. This CDR3 has 17 residues. Looked up from germline, CDR1 is SGHTA and CDR2 is FQGNSA. The ends lost 5 bases at V and 3 bases at J; junction bases unmatched: 12. This CDR3 is CASSISAWLAGTDTQYF. Written as DNA, the CDR3 is TGTGCCAGCAGCATATCCGCCTGGCTAGCGGGGACAGATACGCAGTATTTT.

This clonotype was counted a few times. This rearrangement joins TRBV5-1 to TRBJ2-3; D is perhaps TRBD2 (6 bases). Trimming removed 6 bases from V and 3 bases from J, with 17 bases in between. The CDR3 has 15 residues. CDR1 is SGHRS and CDR2 is YFSETQ in the germline V gene. This CDR3 reads CASTLTGEGTDTQYF. Written as DNA, the CDR3 is TGCGCCAGCACCCTAACGGGAGAGGGTACAGATACGCAGTATTTT.

About this clonotype: Sequence at one end of the junction differs from germline and may be a read error. The chain combines TRBV5-4 with TRBJ2-4; possible D gene TRBD1, 5 bases. Germline CDR1 is SGHNT and CDR2 is YYREEE (reference sequence). The CDR3 contains 15 residues. CDR3 in amino acids: CASSTQTGAKNMQYF. Written as DNA, the CDR3 is TGTGCCAGCAGCACCCAAACAGGAGCCAAAAACATGCAGTACTTC.

Comment on this clonotype: Relative to the germline gene, one junction end is altered; a read error may explain this. CDR3 region: CASSLAGANTGELFF. CDR3 DNA: TGTGCCAGCAGCCTAGCGGGGGCGAACACCGGGGAGCTGTTTTTT. The chain uses TRBV7-9 and TRBJ2-2; 10 bases map to TRBD2. CDR1 and CDR2 (germline): SEHNR, FQNEAQ (reference sequence). The CDR3 totals 15 residues.

The gene calls are TRBV5-4 and TRBJ1-6; D is unclear. CDR3 length: 14 residues. Between the trimmed V and J ends, which lost 5 bases and 8 bases, there was a span of 14 bases. Germline-derived CDR1 and CDR2 are SGHNT and YYREEE (reference sequence). The CDR3 here is CASSSRVVDSPLHF. The CDR3, as DNA: TGTGCCAGCAGTTCGAGGGTGGTGGATTCACCCCTCCACTTT.

About this clonotype itself: A much more abundant neighbour one base away suggests this may be a read error. The chain combines TRBV11-2 with TRBJ1-1; a weak D match, TRBD1 (5 bases). CDR3 length: 13 amino acids. CDR1 is SGHAT, CDR2 FQNNGV, per germline. The CDR3 sequence is CASKKGANTEAYF. CDR3 bases: TGTGCCAGCAAAAAAGGGGCGAACACTGAAGCTTACTTT. The full variable domain, completed using reference TRBV11-2 and TRBJ1-1, is EAGVAQSPRYKIIEKRQSVAFWCNPISGHATLYWYQQILGQGPKLLIQFQNNGVVDDSQLPKDRFSAERLKGVDSTLKIQPAKLEDSAVYLCASKKGANTEAYFGQGTRLTVV.

This clonotype occurred a few times. The V call is TRBV9, the J call TRBJ2-3, with a possible D match to TRBD1 (6 bases). The CDR3 is 14 residues long. The V end lost 0 bases, the J end lost 1 base, and 6 bases lay between the germline ends. The germline V gene has CDR1 SGDLS and CDR2 YYNGEE. The CDR3, as DNA: TGTGCCAGCAGCGTAGGACAGGGCACAGATACGCAGTATTTT. Its protein is CASSVGQGTDTQYF.

Notes on this clonotype: A clone one base away is much larger, so this may be a read error. The chain has TRBV20-1 and TRBJ2-1; unclear D gene. CDR3 size: 11 residues. Germline CDR1 and CDR2: DFQATT and SNEGSKA (reference sequence). V lost 5 bases to trimming and J lost 6 bases, with 8 bases between them. The CDR3 DNA reads as TGCAGTGCTCCAACTCGCAATGAGCAGTTCTTC. It specifies CSAPTRNEQFF.

The gene calls are TRBV18 and TRBJ1-2, with 8 bases aligning to TRBD1. The CDR3 runs to 16 residues. V was clipped by 5 bases and J by 4 bases; unmatched bases: 12. Germline CDR1 KGHSH, CDR2 LQKENI. The CDR3 DNA reads TGTGCCAGCTCAGACAGGGGCGGGAAATCCTCCTATGGCTACACCTTC. Its protein is CASSDRGGKSSYGYTF.

In this sample, this clonotype turned up many times. This rearrangement joins TRBV20-1 to TRBJ1-6, with no clear D. V dropped 0 bases and J dropped 8 bases, with 8 bases sitting between them. Germline V gives CDR1 DFQATT, CDR2 SNEGSKA (reference sequence). The CDR3 totals 13 residues. CDR3 nucleotides: TGCAGTGCTAGAGACCAGTTGTATTCACCCCTCCACTTT. Translating gives CSARDQLYSPLHF.

This chain uses TRBV5-1 with TRBJ1-4; no firm D call. CDR3 size: 15 residues. Germline V gene data show CDR1 as SGHRS and CDR2 as YFSETQ. V dropped 4 bases and J dropped 3 bases, with 13 bases sitting between them. The CDR3 coding sequence is TGCGCCAGCAGCCAGACGGAGAATCCTAATGAAAAACTGTTTTTT. It yields the protein CASSQTENPNEKLFF.

The J gene is TRBJ2-5, the V gene TRBV5-1; D might be TRBD1 (6 bases). Trimming pared 2 bases from V and 3 bases from J, leaving 14 bases between. The germline CDR1 and CDR2 sequences are SGHRS and YFSETQ. The CDR3 is 15 amino acids. The CDR3 DNA reads TGCGCCAGCAGCTTAGGACAGCCGGACAAAGAGACCCAGTACTTC. Amino acids: CASSLGQPDKETQYF.

The J gene is TRBJ1-1, the V gene TRBV29-1; 7 bases are shared with TRBD1. V trimming: 5 bases; J trimming: 3 bases; junction bases outside the gene matches: 6. Germline assignment: CDR1 SQVTM and CDR2 ANQGSEA. The CDR3 loop spans 13 amino acids. The CDR3: CSVRKTGDTEAFF. The CDR3 nucleotides read TGCAGCGTTCGAAAAACAGGGGACACTGAAGCTTTCTTT. Combining the CDR3 with reference TRBV29-1 and TRBJ1-1 gives the whole variable domain SAVISQKPSRDICQRGTSLTIQCQVDSQVTMMFWYRQQPGQSLTLIATANQGSEATYESGFVIDKFPISRPNLTFSTLTVSNMSPEDSSIYLCSVRKTGDTEAFFGQGTRLTVV.

The sample holds many counts of this clonotype. V gene TRBV6-5 combines with J gene TRBJ1-2; D is unclear. Trimming removed 6 bases at V and 2 bases at J, with 19 bases between. Germline CDR1 MNHEY, CDR2 SVGAGI. The CDR3 contains 16 residues. The CDR3 region has the DNA TGTGCCAGCAGCCGACGGACCACTAACTCCAACTATGGCTACACCTTC. It specifies CASSRRTTNSNYGYTF.

This clonotype was picked up many times. This chain's CDR3 is CSAVTQGASNYGYTF. CDR3 nucleotides: TGCAGTGCTGTCACACAGGGGGCTTCTAACTATGGCTACACCTTC. V usage is TRBV20-1 and J usage is TRBJ1-2; 9 bases are shared with TRBD1. Germline CDR1 and CDR2: DFQATT and SNEGSKA (reference sequence). V gave up 5 bases and J gave up 0 bases; unmatched junction bases: 7. The length of the CDR3 is 15 residues.

This clonotype was counted only a few times. The rearrangement joins TRBV6-6 to TRBJ2-5, with D possibly TRBD1 on 6 matching bases. Germline V lookup: CDR1 MNHNY, CDR2 SVGAGI (reference sequence). The CDR3 length is 13 residues. V was pared by 4 bases and J by 7 bases, with 13 bases between. CDR3 sequence: CASSSAGVGTQYF. The CDR3 bases are TGTGCCAGCAGTTCGGCAGGGGTGGGGACCCAGTACTTC.